This TCR beta chain was identified during a study of control samples from healthy donors and cancer patients. The CDR3 extends over 15 amino acids. Per the germline V gene, CDR1 is MNHNY and CDR2 is SVGAGI (reference sequence). The V gene end was trimmed by 2 bases and the J gene end by 2 bases; junction bases not matched to a gene: 4. The repertoire was sequenced with immunoSEQ multiplex PCR; TCRdb's copy has only in-frame clones and lacks some. The sample has approximately 53,000 clones, 91% seen once. The genes are TRBV6-6 and TRBJ2-5, with 8 bases lining up with TRBD2. Sequencing input: PBMCs. This clonotype was obtained from a man under 40 with colorectal cancer. In DNA form, the CDR3 reads TGTGCCAGCAGTTACGAGCGGGGGCTACAAGAGACCCAGTACTTC. Residues: CASSYERGLQETQYF.